This T cell receptor beta chain was obtained from a study of tissue T cells after allogeneic stem cell transplantation. Indicated time point: mouse harvest day 7 after allogeneic transplant. The graft held 10^6 splenic CD5+ T cells and 10^7 T-cell-depleted bone marrow cells. Mice had MHC-mismatched B6 into BALB/c GVHD, sampled day 7 or 14. The CDR3 is made up of 14 amino acids. CDR1 and CDR2 (germline): KGHPV, FQNQEV (reference sequence). Trimming removed 2 bases at V and 3 bases at J, with 5 bases between. Sequencing of TCRbeta CDR3 at survey depth gave sequences and template counts. The protocol was immunoSEQ multiplex PCR, while the TCRdb copy is restricted to in-frame clones and leaves out a portion. The sample shows 1,800 or so clones, 59% of them seen only once. Turning to this clone: What it recognizes is unknown. Genes and germline come from the mouse. The missing CDR3 end, 1 residue past where the read stops, is filled in from the germline J gene.

Findings and caveats of the study: Shared clones across patients were few; motif clustering revealed tissue-specific shared signatures. In patients and mice, blood and spleen missed much of tissue repertoire.

Sequencing was performed on liver tissue. This rearrangement joins TRBV26 to TRBJ1-6; D gene unclear. TRBJ1-6 is classed as an ORF, of uncertain function. This TCR was sampled from a female BALB/c mouse given C57BL/6 T cells with graft-versus-host disease after an allogeneic hematopoietic cell transplant. The CDR3 sequence: CASSLHHYNSPLYF. The covered CDR3 bases are TGTGCCAGCAGTCTGCATCACTATAATTCGCCCCTCTAC.